The rows below give T cell receptor beta chains drawn from one sample of a study of cytomegalovirus exposure and HLA in healthy donors. TCRdb keeps only in-frame clones here, not all; method: immunoSEQ multiplex PCR. This table holds 130,000 or so clones, over 8.5% found once. The sequenced material came from PBMCs. The receptors originated from a woman aged 35 to 49 in good health and CMV-seropositive. Each CDR3 is given with its conserved first and last residue. A D gene is named only where the DNA matches it firmly. A clone size is listed for some rows: how often the clone was seen (once, few, many), or a class if it is expanded.

V gene	D gene	clone size	J gene	CDR3 protein	CDR3 DNA
TRBV25-1	TRBD2	few	TRBJ2-7	CASSESASGYTYEQYF	TGTGCCAGCAGTGAAAGCGCTAGCGGTTACACCTACGAGCAGTACTTC
TRBV5-1	-	few	TRBJ1-1	CASSQTARRNTEAFF	TGCGCCAGCAGCCAGACAGCTAGGAGAAACACTGAAGCTTTCTTT
TRBV28	TRBD1	-	TRBJ1-4	CASSSNRGPGEKLFF	TGTGCCAGCAGCTCCAACAGGGGGCCAGGGGAAAAACTGTTTTTT
TRBV28	TRBD2	-	TRBJ2-1	CASSLWTSGGDNEQFF	TGTGCCAGCAGTTTATGGACTAGCGGGGGGGACAATGAGCAGTTCTTC
TRBV11-3	TRBD1	-	TRBJ2-7	CASSSGQGYEQYF	TGTGCCAGCAGCTCCGGACAGGGTTACGAGCAGTACTTC
TRBV15	TRBD1	few	TRBJ1-2	CATSRDGQGNYGYTF	TGTGCCACCAGCAGAGATGGACAGGGCAACTATGGCTACACCTTC
TRBV19	TRBD1	few	TRBJ1-2	CASSFRGRDWYGYTF	TGTGCCAGTAGCTTCAGGGGGCGCGATTGGTATGGCTACACCTTC
TRBV9	TRBD1	-	TRBJ2-6	CASSARRTGGHSGANVLTF	TGTGCCAGCAGCGCACGCCGGACAGGTGGCCACTCTGGGGCCAACGTCCTGACTTTC
TRBV21-1	-	few	TRBJ2-7	CASPGRGNYEQYF	TGTGCCAGCCCGGGCAGGGGAAACTACGAGCAGTACTTC
TRBV5-1	TRBD1	-	TRBJ2-7	CASSFPPDREPYEQYF	TGCGCCAGCAGCTTCCCACCAGACAGGGAGCCCTACGAGCAGTACTTC
TRBV10-3	-	-	TRBJ1-6	CAISAADASPLHF	TGTGCCATCAGTGCGGCGGATGCTTCACCCCTACACTTT
TRBV7-2	TRBD1	-	TRBJ1-3	CASSHGTGGWKGNTIYF	TGTGCCAGCAGCCACGGGACAGGGGGTTGGAAGGGAAACACCATATATTTT
TRBV5-1	TRBD1	-	TRBJ2-1	CASSYDDRGPDEQFF	TGCGCCAGCAGCTACGATGACAGGGGGCCGGATGAGCAGTTCTTC
TRBV5-4	TRBD1	few	TRBJ1-6	CASFFGGQARGISPLHF	TGTGCCAGCTTTTTTGGGGGACAGGCAAGGGGAATTTCACCCCTCCACTTT
TRBV5-1	-	few	TRBJ1-1	CASSLAYGGGTEAFF	TGCGCCAGCAGCTTGGCATATGGGGGGGGGACTGAAGCTTTCTTT
TRBV30	TRBD1	few	TRBJ1-1	CACFPGTERSEAFF	TGTGCCTGCTTTCCTGGGACAGAAAGATCTGAAGCTTTCTTT
TRBV18	-	few	TRBJ1-1	CASSPQTDTEAFF	TGTGCCAGCTCACCACAGACAGACACTGAAGCTTTCTTT
TRBV19	TRBD1	-	TRBJ2-2	CASSIGGTGAGELFF	TGTGCCAGTAGTATAGGCGGGACAGGGGCCGGGGAGCTGTTTTTT
TRBV6-6	-	few	TRBJ1-5	CASSKRGKPQHF	TGTGCCAGCAGTAAAAGGGGTAAGCCCCAGCATTTT
TRBV2	-	few	TRBJ2-5	CASSDRGTQYF	TGTGCCAGCAGTGATCGGGGGACCCAGTACTTC
TRBV5-5	-	-	TRBJ2-7	CASSFGGTHGGYEQYF	TGTGCCAGCAGCTTTGGCGGGACTCATGGGGGCTACGAGCAGTACTTC
TRBV28	TRBD1	-	TRBJ1-2	CASSDPGGASYGYTF	TGTGCCAGCAGTGATCCAGGGGGCGCCAGCTATGGCTACACCTTC
TRBV27	-	few	TRBJ1-5	CASSLAGNQPQHF	TGTGCCAGCAGTTTAGCAGGCAATCAGCCCCAGCATTTT
TRBV21-1	-	many	TRBJ1-1	CASSTNFPGPGGPEAFF	TGTGCCAGCAGCACCAACTTCCCGGGACCCGGGGGTCCTGAAGCTTTCTTT
TRBV18	TRBD1	-	TRBJ2-4	CASSPWTGADIQYF	TGTGCCAGCTCACCTTGGACAGGGGCGGACATTCAGTACTTC
TRBV6-4	-	once	TRBJ2-3	CASSQKGDTDTQYF	TGTGCCAGCAGTCAAAAAGGGGACACAGATACGCAGTATTTT
TRBV6-1	-	few	TRBJ1-2	CATNRDPGYGYTF	TGTGCCACCAACAGGGACCCTGGCTATGGCTACACCTTC
TRBV11-3	-	-	TRBJ2-5	CASSFLRGETQYF	TGTGCCAGCAGCTTCCTCCGAGGGGAGACCCAGTACTTC
TRBV7-2	-	-	TRBJ2-1	CASSFSTGSYNEQFF	TGTGCCAGCAGCTTCTCAACAGGGTCCTACAATGAGCAGTTCTTC
TRBV6-4	TRBD2	-	TRBJ2-3	CASTEDGGASDTQYF	TGTGCCAGCACCGAGGACGGGGGGGCTTCAGATACGCAGTATTTT
TRBV7-2	-	few	TRBJ2-2	CASSPVRPSTGELFF	TGTGCCAGCAGCCCCGTACGTCCCAGCACCGGGGAGCTGTTTTTT
TRBV4-1	-	few	TRBJ1-4	CASSQVDSTTNEKLFF	TGCGCCAGCAGCCAGGTGGACAGTACAACTAATGAAAAACTGTTTTTT
TRBV7-5	-	few	TRBJ1-1	CVRSLGGKTGDTEAFF	TGTGTCAGAAGCCTAGGGGGGAAGACAGGGGATACTGAAGCTTTCTTT
TRBV5-1	TRBD1	-	TRBJ1-1	CASQDRRGEAFF	TGCGCCAGCCAGGACAGGAGGGGTGAAGCTTTCTTT
TRBV28	TRBD2	-	TRBJ2-1	CASTVSGGFHNEQFF	TGTGCCAGCACCGTTAGCGGGGGGTTCCACAATGAGCAGTTCTTC
TRBV9	-	-	TRBJ2-3	CASSPTEGYADTQYF	TGTGCCAGCAGCCCAACAGAGGGTTATGCAGATACGCAGTATTTT
TRBV5-1	-	-	TRBJ1-5	CASSLGPGQPQHF	TGCGCCAGCAGCTTGGGACCGGGTCAGCCCCAGCATTTT
TRBV7-2	-	few	TRBJ2-5	CASSLGQIQETQYF	TGTGCCAGCAGCTTAGGCCAGATCCAAGAGACCCAGTACTTC
TRBV9	TRBD1	-	TRBJ1-1	CASSVGQGRTEAFF	TGTGCCAGCAGCGTCGGACAGGGAAGGACTGAAGCTTTCTTT
TRBV7-6	-	few	TRBJ1-6	CASSLSLHNSPLHF	TGTGCCAGCAGCTTATCCCTTCATAATTCACCCCTCCACTTT
TRBV5-4	TRBD1	-	TRBJ2-6	CASSPDRERADVLTF	TGTGCCAGCAGCCCAGACAGGGAAAGGGCCGACGTCCTGACTTTC
TRBV30	TRBD1	few	TRBJ2-3	CAWVRQGTDTQYF	TGTGCCTGGGTTAGACAGGGGACAGATACGCAGTATTTT
TRBV10-1	TRBD2	few	TRBJ2-1	CASSGWGGSSYNEQFF	TGCGCCAGCAGTGGATGGGGGGGGAGCTCCTACAATGAGCAGTTCTTC
TRBV20-1	-	few	TRBJ1-1	CSANLVGAFF	TGCAGTGCTAATTTAGTTGGAGCTTTCTTT
TRBV14	TRBD1	-	TRBJ1-6	CASSPGTGGMGSPLHF	TGTGCCAGCAGCCCCGGGACAGGGGGTATGGGTTCACCCCTCCACTTT
TRBV29-1	TRBD1	-	TRBJ2-7	CRYSGTGRSYEQYF	TGCAGATACTCCGGGACAGGGAGATCCTACGAGCAGTACTTC
TRBV5-1	-	-	TRBJ2-3	CASSPLIRTSTDTQYF	TGCGCCAGCAGCCCCCTGATTCGGACTAGCACAGATACGCAGTATTTT